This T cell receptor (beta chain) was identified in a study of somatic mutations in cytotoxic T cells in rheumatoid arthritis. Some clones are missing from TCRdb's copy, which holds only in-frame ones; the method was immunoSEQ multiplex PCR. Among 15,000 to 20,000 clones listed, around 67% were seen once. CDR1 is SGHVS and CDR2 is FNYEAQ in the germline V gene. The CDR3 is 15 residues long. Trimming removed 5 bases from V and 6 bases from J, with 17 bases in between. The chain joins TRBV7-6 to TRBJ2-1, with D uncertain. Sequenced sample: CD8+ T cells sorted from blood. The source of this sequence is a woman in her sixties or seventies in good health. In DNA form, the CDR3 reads TGTGCCAGCAGCGCGGCTGAGTGGTTTCCCAATGAGCAGTTCTTC. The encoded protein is CASSAAEWFPNEQFF. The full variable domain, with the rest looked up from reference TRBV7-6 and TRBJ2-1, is GAGVSQSPRYKVTKRGQDVALRCDPISGHVSLYWYRQALGQGPEFLTYFNYEAQQDKSGLPNDRFSAERPEGSISTLTIQRTEQRDSAMYRCASSAAEWFPNEQFFGPGTRLTVL.